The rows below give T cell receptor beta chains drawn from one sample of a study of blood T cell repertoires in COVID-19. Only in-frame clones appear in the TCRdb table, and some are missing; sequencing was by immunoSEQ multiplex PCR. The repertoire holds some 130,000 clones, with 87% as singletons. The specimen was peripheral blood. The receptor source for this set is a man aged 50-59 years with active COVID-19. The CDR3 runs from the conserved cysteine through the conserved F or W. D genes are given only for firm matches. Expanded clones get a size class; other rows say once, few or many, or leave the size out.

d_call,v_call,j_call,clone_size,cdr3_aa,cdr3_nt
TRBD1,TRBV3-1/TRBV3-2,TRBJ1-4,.,CASSLRDRGSNEKLFF,TGTGCCAGCAGCCTCCGGGACAGGGGTTCTAATGAAAAACTGTTTTTT
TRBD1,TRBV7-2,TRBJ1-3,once,CASSSSQGSSGNTIYF,TGTGCCAGCAGCTCTTCACAGGGGAGCTCTGGAAACACCATATATTTT
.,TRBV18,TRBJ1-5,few,CASSPGSSNQPQHF,TGTGCCAGCTCACCAGGCAGTAGCAATCAGCCCCAGCATTTT
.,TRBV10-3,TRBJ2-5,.,CAISESREETQYF,TGTGCCATCAGTGAGTCTCGTGAAGAGACCCAGTACTTC
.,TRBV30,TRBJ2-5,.,CAWGRGAEETQYF,TGTGCCTGGGGCAGGGGCGCCGAAGAGACCCAGTACTTC
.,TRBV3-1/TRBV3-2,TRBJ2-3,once,CASSQGVRGSTDTQYF,TGTGCCAGCAGCCAAGGGGTACGGGGGAGCACAGATACGCAGTATTTT
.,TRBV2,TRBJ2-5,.,CASRAGQWTQETQYF,TGTGCCAGCAGGGCGGGACAGTGGACCCAAGAGACCCAGTACTTC
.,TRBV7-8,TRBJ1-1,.,CASSSRVATEAFF,TGTGCCAGCAGTTCCAGGGTGGCCACTGAAGCTTTCTTT
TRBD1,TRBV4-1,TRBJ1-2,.,CASSRTGGADGYTF,TGCGCCAGCAGCCGCACAGGGGGCGCCGATGGCTACACCTTC
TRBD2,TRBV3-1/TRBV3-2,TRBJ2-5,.,CASSPGTTKETQYF,TGTGCCAGCAGCCCCGGGACTACTAAAGAGACCCAGTACTTC
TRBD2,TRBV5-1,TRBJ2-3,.,CASSSLSGGATDTQYF,TGCGCCAGCAGCTCACTTAGCGGGGGGGCTACAGATACGCAGTATTTT
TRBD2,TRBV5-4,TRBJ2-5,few,CATNSGGPQETQYF,TGTGCCACCAATAGCGGGGGGCCCCAAGAGACCCAGTACTTC
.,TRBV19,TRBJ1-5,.,CASSPTANSNQPQHF,TGTGCCAGTAGTCCGACAGCCAATAGCAATCAGCCCCAGCATTTT
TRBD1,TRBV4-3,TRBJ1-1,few,CASSQYRGGTEAFF,TGCGCCAGCAGCCAATACAGGGGAGGCACTGAAGCTTTCTTT
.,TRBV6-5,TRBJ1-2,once,CASSYSRVPNYGYTF,TGTGCCAGCAGTTACTCGAGGGTTCCTAACTATGGCTACACCTTC
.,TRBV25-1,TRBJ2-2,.,CASSESRQRYYNTGELFF,TGTGCCAGCAGTGAATCCCGACAGCGATACTACAACACCGGGGAGCTGTTTTTT
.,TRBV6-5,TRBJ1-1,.,CASSYTGGLNTEAFF,TGTGCCAGCAGTTACACCGGGGGGTTGAACACTGAAGCTTTCTTT
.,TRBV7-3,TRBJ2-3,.,CASSLSAGQTDTQYF,TGTGCCAGCAGCTTATCTGCCGGACAAACAGATACGCAGTATTTT
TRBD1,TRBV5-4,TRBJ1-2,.,CASSPGDRAHGYTF,TGTGCCAGCAGCCCGGGGGACAGGGCCCATGGCTACACCTTC
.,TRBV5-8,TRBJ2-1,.,CASSRDSLSSSYNEQFF,TGTGCCAGCAGCCGTGACAGTCTATCGAGCTCCTACAATGAGCAGTTCTTC
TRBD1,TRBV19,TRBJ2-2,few,CASSMGQGAGTGELFF,TGTGCCAGTAGTATGGGACAGGGCGCGGGCACCGGGGAGCTGTTTTTT
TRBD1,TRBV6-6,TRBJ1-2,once,CASSSRQGLYGYTF,TGTGCCAGCAGTTCTCGACAGGGTCTCTATGGCTACACCTTC
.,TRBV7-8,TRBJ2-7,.,CASSSDRTPSYEQYF,TGTGCCAGCAGCTCTGACAGGACTCCCTCCTACGAGCAGTACTTC
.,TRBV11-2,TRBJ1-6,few,CASGRDTYNSPLHF,TGTGCCAGCGGCCGGGACACCTATAATTCACCCCTCCACTTT
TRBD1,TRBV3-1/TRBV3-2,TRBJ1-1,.,CASRGQGGTEAFF,TGTGCCAGCAGGGGACAGGGGGGCACTGAAGCTTTCTTT
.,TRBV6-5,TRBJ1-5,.,CASSRGWDNQPQHF,TGTGCCAGCAGCAGGGGATGGGACAATCAGCCCCAGCATTTT
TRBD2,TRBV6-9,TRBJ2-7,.,CAFRAGGHEQYF,TGTGCCTTCAGAGCGGGAGGGCACGAGCAGTACTTC
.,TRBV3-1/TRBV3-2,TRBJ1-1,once,CASSQELLGSFAEAFF,TGTGCCAGCAGCCAAGAATTGTTGGGCTCCTTTGCGGAAGCTTTCTTT
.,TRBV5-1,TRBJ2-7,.,CASSSTTSSYEQYF,TGCGCCAGCAGCTCCACTACAAGCTCCTACGAGCAGTACTTC
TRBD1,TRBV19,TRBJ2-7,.,CASSPRPQGQVSQYF,TGTGCCAGTAGTCCAAGACCACAGGGACAGGTGTCGCAGTACTTC
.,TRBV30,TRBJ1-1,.,CAWSRPGQLWVMNTEAFF,TGTGCCTGGAGTAGGCCGGGACAACTCTGGGTCATGAACACTGAAGCTTTCTTT
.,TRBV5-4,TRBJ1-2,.,CASSPDGGGNYGYTF,TGTGCCAGCAGCCCTGATGGGGGCGGAAACTATGGCTACACCTTC
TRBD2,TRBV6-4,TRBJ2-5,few,CASSERGGQETQYF,TGTGCCAGCAGTGAGCGGGGGGGCCAAGAGACCCAGTACTTC
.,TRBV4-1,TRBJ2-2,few,CASSHIGAPGELFF,TGCGCCAGCAGCCACATAGGGGCGCCCGGGGAGCTGTTTTTT
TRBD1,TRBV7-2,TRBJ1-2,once,CASSLAALLRTGYGYTF,TGTGCCAGCAGCTTAGCTGCCCTCTTACGGACAGGCTATGGCTACACCTTC
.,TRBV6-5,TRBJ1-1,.,CATAGGEGAFF,TGTGCCACGGCCGGGGGGGAGGGTGCTTTCTTT
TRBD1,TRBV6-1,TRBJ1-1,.,CASSEDTGVITEAFF,TGTGCCAGCAGTGAGGATACAGGGGTGATCACTGAAGCTTTCTTT
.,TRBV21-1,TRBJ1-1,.,CASSNSEIRGRAEHSEAFF,TGTGCCAGCAGCAATAGCGAAATCAGAGGGCGAGCAGAACATAGTGAAGCTTTCTTT
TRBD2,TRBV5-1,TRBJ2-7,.,CASRAGVREQYF,TGCGCCAGCAGAGCGGGGGTTAGGGAGCAGTACTTC
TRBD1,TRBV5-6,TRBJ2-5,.,CASSFGTEETQYF,TGTGCCAGCAGCTTCGGGACAGAAGAGACCCAGTACTTC
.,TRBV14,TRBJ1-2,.,CASSQAGESHGYTF,TGTGCCAGCAGCCAAGCAGGGGAGAGTCATGGCTACACCTTC
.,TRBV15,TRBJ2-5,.,CATSRQGYQETQYF,TGTGCCACCAGCAGGCAGGGGTACCAAGAGACCCAGTACTTC
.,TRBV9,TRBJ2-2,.,CASSETDTGELFF,TGTGCCAGCAGCGAGACTGATACCGGGGAGCTGTTTTTT
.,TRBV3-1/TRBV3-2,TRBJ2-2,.,CASSQDTGWGGELFF,TGTGCCAGCAGCCAAGATACGGGGTGGGGCGGGGAGCTGTTTTTT
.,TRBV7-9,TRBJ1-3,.,CASSLALGGTGNTIYF,TGTGCCAGCAGCTTAGCGCTCGGGGGTACAGGAAACACCATATATTTT
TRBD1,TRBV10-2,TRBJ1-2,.,CASKAGQGHYGYTF,TGCGCCAGCAAGGCAGGACAGGGGCACTATGGCTACACCTTC
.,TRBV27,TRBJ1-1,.,CASSTLLAEAFF,TGTGCCAGCAGTACCCTATTGGCTGAAGCTTTCTTT
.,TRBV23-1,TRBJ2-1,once,CASSQYTRDSGLYNEQFF,TGCGCCAGCAGTCAATATACCCGGGACAGCGGACTATACAATGAGCAGTTCTTC
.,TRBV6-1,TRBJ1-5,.,CASSEFPGAYSNQPQHF,TGTGCCAGCAGTGAATTCCCCGGAGCATATAGCAATCAGCCCCAGCATTTT
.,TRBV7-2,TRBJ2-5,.,CASSLGQQETQYF,TGTGCCAGCAGCTTAGGACAGCAAGAGACCCAGTACTTC
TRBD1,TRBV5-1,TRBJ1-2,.,CASSLRQGIYGYTF,TGCGCCAGCAGCCTCCGACAGGGTATCTATGGCTACACCTTC
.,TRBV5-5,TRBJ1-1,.,CASSLADRPLNTEAFF,TGTGCCAGCAGCTTGGCGGACAGACCATTGAACACTGAAGCTTTCTTT
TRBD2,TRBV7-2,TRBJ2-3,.,CASSVAGGPSDTQYF,TGTGCCAGCAGCGTAGCGGGGGGGCCTTCAGATACGCAGTATTTT